Listed here are 7 T cell receptor beta chains from one sample, sequenced in a study of Ad26.COV2.S vaccination and SARS-CoV-2 variants. The method was immunoSEQ multiplex PCR; TCRdb's version includes in-frame clones alone and lacks a portion of them. Of roughly 380,000 clones in the sample, 88% were seen once. The sample's treatment: about 20 received Ad26.COV2.S at low or high dose, single or two shots; 5 received placebo; per-sample allocation not given. Sampling occurred on day 63 after the first vaccine or placebo injection. This sample comprised peripheral blood, obtained in a trial of Ad26.COV2.S vaccine versus placebo. All receptors come from a person aged 18-60 years who received the Ad26.COV2.S COVID-19 vaccine or a placebo.

The chain carries TRBV28 and TRBJ1-2; possible D gene TRBD1, 6 bases. V lost 5 bases and J lost 1, with 20 bases in between. The CDR3 totals 17 residues. Germline CDR1 is MDHEN and CDR2 is SYDVKM. In nucleotides, the CDR3 is TGTGCCAGCAGTCTACAGGGACTCACAGAGCTTAACTATGGCTACACCTTC. Its translation: CASSLQGLTELNYGYTF.

The CDR3 nucleotides read TGTGCCAGCAGCCAACCGGGACAGGGGGCAAGGAAGTTCTTC. Amino acids: CASSQPGQGARKFF. The chain uses TRBV3-1 (or the pseudogene TRBV3-2) and TRBJ2-1; 12 bases line up with TRBD1. Germline V gives CDR1 LGHDT, CDR2 YNNKEL (reference sequence). Trimming took 2 bases from V and 14 from J; bases not matched to a gene: 7. The length of the CDR3 is 14 residues.

This chain uses TRBV5-6 with TRBJ1-4; no reliable D call. This CDR3 is 15 amino acids long. Germline V gene sequence: CDR1 SGHDT, CDR2 YYEEEE. Trimming shortened V by 0 bases and J by 0 bases, and 6 bases separated the two germline ends. Here the CDR3 reads CASSLASATNEKLFF. The CDR3 nucleotides read TGTGCCAGCAGCTTGGCGTCGGCAACTAATGAAAAACTGTTTTTT.

The V gene is TRBV7-3, the J gene TRBJ2-3, with a weak D call TRBD2 (5 bases). Trimming cost V 0 bases and J 2 bases, with 9 bases left between them. Germline CDR1 reads SGHTA; CDR2 reads FQGTGA. This CDR3 has 15 amino acids. CDR3 bases: TGTGCCAGCAGCTTAACCCCGGGATTCACAGATACGCAGTATTTT. It translates to CASSLTPGFTDTQYF.

The chain is built from TRBV6-1 and TRBJ1-3, with D unresolved. CDR1 is MNHNS and CDR2 is SASEGT in the germline V gene. CDR3 length equals 15 residues. Trimming removed 1 base at V and 4 bases at J, with 11 bases between. The CDR3 nucleotides are TGTGCCAGCAGTGAAGTATACGGGTCGGGAAACACCATATATTTT. Amino acid sequence: CASSEVYGSGNTIYF.

This clone appeared once. The rearrangement links TRBV6-1 to TRBJ1-5; D unresolved. Per the germline V gene, CDR1 is MNHNS and CDR2 is SASEGT. Trimming took off 4 bases at V and 0 bases at J, with 22 bases between the two ends. The CDR3 covers 19 residues. The CDR3 loop reads CASSASLTDEGYSNQPQHF. The CDR3 bases are TGTGCCAGCAGTGCCTCTCTCACGGATGAGGGATATAGCAATCAGCCCCAGCATTTT.

About this clone itself: Other DNA sequences in this specimen translate into the identical CDR3. The V and J genes are TRBV5-1 and TRBJ1-2; no clear D. Germline V CDR1 and CDR2: SGHRS, YFSETQ. The V end was cut by 0 bases, the J end by 3 bases, with 6 bases between. The CDR3 covers 13 residues. The DNA of the CDR3 is TGCGCCAGCAGCTTGGCTGGGGACTATGGCTACACCTTC. Amino acid sequence: CASSLAGDYGYTF.